Listed below are T cell receptor beta chains from one sample, sequenced in a study of read filtering for tumor transcriptome and immune sequencing. TCRdb re-analysed the reads in MiXCR, keeping a single row per CDR3 protein. The sample gives roughly 93,000 distinct CDR3 sequences, about 22% of which show up once; roughly 11% is in the top ten. The specimen sequenced was a population of CD138-negative cells sorted from bone marrow. Source of these receptors: a donor aged 40 or over with multiple myeloma. Each CDR3 is given with its conserved first and last residue. Each record gives: D gene, CDR3 length, V gene, clone size, J gene, CDR3 DNA, CDR3 protein. D genes are given only for firm matches. Only part of the rows carry a size: once, few, many, or a class if the clone is expanded.

NA	15	TRBV6-1	NA	TRBJ1-3	TGTGCCAGCAAGCCAGACGGGCTAATCGGAAACACCATATATTTT	CASKPDGLIGNTIYF
NA	14	TRBV12-3/TRBV12-4	NA	TRBJ2-2	TGTGTCTGCAGACCACAGGGAACCGCCGGGGAGCTGTTTTTT	CVCRPQGTAGELFF
TRBD1	13	TRBV5-1	many	TRBJ2-7	TGCGCCAGCAGCGCGACAGGGAGCGACGAGCAGTACTTC	CASSATGSDEQYF
NA	14	TRBV18	many	TRBJ2-7	TGTGCCAGCTCCACCAGCAGGGGACCTTACGAGCAGTACTTC	CASSTSRGPYEQYF
NA	12	TRBV28	NA	TRBJ2-1	TGTTCCAGCAGTTTAGGGTACGATGATCAGTTCTTC	CSSSLGYDDQFF
NA	13	TRBV5-1	many	TRBJ2-7	TGCGCCAGCAGCTTGGAAGGCACCTACGAGCAGTACTTC	CASSLEGTYEQYF
NA	14	TRBV5-6	many	TRBJ2-7	TGTGCCAGCAGCTTATCCCCGGGAGTCTTCGAGCAGTACTTC	CASSLSPGVFEQYF
TRBD1	16	TRBV12-3/TRBV12-4	many	TRBJ1-6	TGTGCCAGCAGTTTAGGCAGGGGGCTTATTAATTCACCCCTCCACTTT	CASSLGRGLINSPLHF
NA	13	TRBV19	many	TRBJ1-5	TGTGCCAGTAGGGACAGAGGGAATCAGCCCCAGCATTTT	CASRDRGNQPQHF
TRBD1	13	TRBV4-1	many	TRBJ2-1	TGCGCCAGCAGGGACAGGGTAACCAATGAGCAGTTCTTC	CASRDRVTNEQFF
NA	14	TRBV2	NA	TRBJ1-2	TGTGCCAGCTATCCCGGGACGGCGATCTATGGCTACACCTTC	CASYPGTAIYGYTF
NA	14	TRBV2	many	TRBJ1-1	TGTGCCAGCAGCCCGGCGGCGGTGTGGACTGAAGCTTTCTTT	CASSPAAVWTEAFF
NA	14	TRBV7-2	medium-sized	TRBJ2-6	TGTGCCAGCAGCTTTGTCTCTGGGGCCAACGTCCTGACTTTC	CASSFVSGANVLTF
NA	13	TRBV5-1	NA	TRBJ2-7	TGCGCCAGCAGCTTGGGAGACAACTACGAGCAGTACTTC	CASSLGDNYEQYF
NA	14	TRBV4-1	many	TRBJ2-7	TGCGCCAGCAGCCGAGTCAAAGGGTATCGCGAGCAGTACTTC	CASSRVKGYREQYF
TRBD1	14	TRBV7-2	many	TRBJ1-1	TGTGCCAGCAGCTTAGACCACAGGGGGTCTGAAGCTTTCTTT	CASSLDHRGSEAFF
TRBD1	13	TRBV2	many	TRBJ2-1	TGTGCCAGGGGACAGGGAAGGAGAGATGAGCAGTTCTTC	CARGQGRRDEQFF
NA	16	TRBV15	few	TRBJ1-3	TGTGCCACCAGCAGAGATCGTGACCCCCGACGGAACACCATATATTTT	CATSRDRDPRRNTIYF
NA	15	TRBV5-5	few	TRBJ2-5	TGTGCCAGCAGCGCGACAGTCGTGAGTCAAGAGACCCAGTACTTC	CASSATVVSQETQYF
NA	14	TRBV5-1	many	TRBJ2-1	TGCGCCAGCACCAGGGGTCAAACCTACAATGAGCAGTTCTTC	CASTRGQTYNEQFF
NA	13	TRBV11-2	many	TRBJ2-1	TGTGCCAGCAGCTTAGGGCCGGAGAATGAGCAGTTCTTC	CASSLGPENEQFF
TRBD1	12	TRBV28	many	TRBJ2-4	TGTGCCAGTAGACAGGGGAGAAACATTCAGTACTTC	CASRQGRNIQYF
NA	15	TRBV27	many	TRBJ1-5	TGTGCCAGCAGTTTAGGCGTTAATAGCAATCAGCCCCAGCATTTT	CASSLGVNSNQPQHF
NA	14	TRBV12-3/TRBV12-4	NA	TRBJ2-3	TGTGCCAGCAGTTTCTCGGGGCAGAAGGATACGCAGTATTTT	CASSFSGQKDTQYF